This TCR beta chain stems from a study of shared T cell receptors in the human thymus (dated by TCRdb to the early 2020s). For context, the study as a whole: The study investigated the way shared, self-reactive T-cell receptor alpha chains are produced in the human thymus.

Library generation was performed with the immunoSEQ multiplex PCR assay. TCRdb mirrors the immuneACCESS table, restricted to in-frame sequences. Some clones are absent from its copies; in checked studies, under half trace to an unresolved V gene, and the reason for the others is unknown. For this sample the table gives about 660,000 clones, of which over 75% were detected only once. Of the sample, 0.0095% to 0.012% is held by the ten largest clones. Trimming removed 3 bases from V and 3 bases from J, leaving 15 bases between the germline ends. In the germline V gene, CDR1 corresponds to SGDLS and CDR2 to YYNGEE. From the cysteine up to the phenylalanine, the CDR3 has a length of 15 residues. Here the CDR3 DNA is all that survives: 45 bases in frame from base 1. About this clone itself: Which antigen it targets is not known. The record has no base qualities; no much larger clone is one base away.

The sample was also linked to a second study, of human thymus T cells. Looking at the second paper: In Finland, the donors were immunologically healthy infants who were having open corrective cardiac surgery for congenital heart defects. The thymus tissue came from surgical resects taken out during corrective cardiac surgery. Biased V and J gene segment usage appeared to be present in both thymic and peripheral blood repertoires. The related research found that thymic TCR repertoires overlapped highly between unrelated individuals. TCR alpha and beta repertoires from roughly 8 infant thymus samples and a few related peripheral blood samples were characterized in the study. The infant donors were about 6 to 244 days old, and the cohort included a handful of males and a couple of females. After being mechanically released from the tissue, thymocytes were kept at -70 degrees C in pellets of roughly 9.5-31 million cells. A QIAsymphony instrument was used to extract genomic DNA from frozen cell pellets. TCRB and TCRAD loci were amplified from a standardized quantity of quality-controlled genomic DNA using the immunoSEQ multiplex PCR assay. The amplicons spanned the V(D)J region and were long enough to cover the CDR3 and allow V and J genes to be identified. The commercial immunoSEQ service was used to sequence amplicons on an Illumina platform. Primer bias and sequencing errors were corrected as previously described, and TCRAD and TCRB were defined on the basis of the IMGT database. The repertoires were analysed using immunoSEQ Analyzer 3.0 and VDJTools for basic statistics, V/J segment usage, diversity estimates, rarefaction and pairwise overlap. Chao1, ChaoE, Efron-Thisted, Shannon and inverse Simpson indices were used to estimate diversity, which was also estimated on datasets down-sampled to the smallest sample. Repertoire overlap used strict matching of CDR3 nucleotide sequence, V gene and J gene, with Jaccard-based multidimensional scaling clustering. On average, thymus samples yielded some 810,000 unique TCRB clonotypes, whereas blood samples yielded 70,000 to 100,000.

The chain links TRBV9 with TRBJ1-1, with TRBD1 tentatively as D gene (5 bases match). Source material: thymocytes. This sequence was found in a boy in the first two years of life with a congenital heart defect. Donor details come from another sample of the same person, matched by shared clones. The nucleotide sequence is TGTGCCAGCAGCGCCCTAAGGGGTAGGTACACTGAAGCTTTCTTT. This yields the protein CASSALRGRYTEAFF.